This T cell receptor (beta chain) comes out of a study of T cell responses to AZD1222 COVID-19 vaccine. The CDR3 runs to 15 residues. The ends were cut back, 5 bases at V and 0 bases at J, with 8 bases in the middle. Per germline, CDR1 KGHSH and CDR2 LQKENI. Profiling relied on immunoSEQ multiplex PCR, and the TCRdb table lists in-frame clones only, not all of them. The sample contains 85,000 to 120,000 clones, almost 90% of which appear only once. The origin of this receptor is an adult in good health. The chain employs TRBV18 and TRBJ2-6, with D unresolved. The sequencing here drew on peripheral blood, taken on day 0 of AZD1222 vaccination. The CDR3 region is CASSTAYSGANVLTF. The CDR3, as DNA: TGTGCCAGCTCAACAGCTTACTCTGGGGCCAACGTCCTGACTTTC. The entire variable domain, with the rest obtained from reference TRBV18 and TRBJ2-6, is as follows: NAGVMQNPRHLVRRRGQEARLRCSPMKGHSHVYWYRQLPEEGLKFMVYLQKENIIDESGMPKERFSAEFPKEGPSILRIQQVVRGDSAAYFCASSTAYSGANVLTFGAGSRLTVL.